The rows below give T cell receptor beta chains drawn from one sample of a study of cytomegalovirus exposure and HLA in healthy donors. Assay used: immunoSEQ multiplex PCR; TCRdb lists only in-frame clones, some missing. Counted here are 90,000 to 100,000 clones, approximately 80% occurring once; the ten biggest clones make up around 3.8%. Sequenced sample: PBMCs. All receptors come from a man aged 50 to 60 in good health and CMV-seronegative. Each CDR3 is given with its conserved first and last residue. The D gene is left open where the match is weak. Only part of the rows carry a size: once, few, many, or a class if the clone is expanded.

TRBV28,NA,TRBJ2-1,NA,TGTGCCAGCTCTTACAATGAGCAGTTCTTC,CASSYNEQFF
TRBV5-1,TRBD2,TRBJ2-2,once,TGCGCCAGCAGCTTTCGTAGCGGGAGCCCCACCGGGGAGCTGTTTTTT,CASSFRSGSPTGELFF
TRBV2,NA,TRBJ2-3,once,TGTGCCAGCAGTGCTAACCACGGCGGGGCAAATACGCAGTATTTT,CASSANHGGANTQYF
TRBV13,NA,TRBJ1-1,NA,TGTGCCAGCAGCTCAGGACGGTCGAACACTGAAGCTTTCTTT,CASSSGRSNTEAFF
TRBV14,NA,TRBJ2-5,NA,TGTGCCAGCAGCCAAGATTTAAGCTGGACTGAGACCCAGTACTTC,CASSQDLSWTETQYF
TRBV10-2,TRBD2,TRBJ2-1,NA,TGCGCCAGCAGTGAGTCAGCAGCGGGGGAGCAGTTCTTC,CASSESAAGEQFF
TRBV5-8,NA,TRBJ1-5,NA,TGTGCCAGCAGCTTGGTGGGGGCTCAGCCCCAGCATTTT,CASSLVGAQPQHF
TRBV5-4,NA,TRBJ1-3,NA,TGTGCCAGCAGTTCAGGGCCCTCTGGAAACACCATATATTTT,CASSSGPSGNTIYF
TRBV5-1,NA,TRBJ2-3,NA,TGCGCCAGCAGAAACGGACAGAGCACAGATACGCAGTATTTT,CASRNGQSTDTQYF
TRBV29-1,TRBD1,TRBJ1-2,NA,TGCAGCGTTGATTTCGGGACAGGGAATGGCTACACCTTC,CSVDFGTGNGYTF
TRBV15,NA,TRBJ2-5,NA,TGTGCCACCAGCAGAGACCAGGGTTACGAGACCCAGTACTTC,CATSRDQGYETQYF
TRBV10-3,NA,TRBJ1-1,NA,TGTGCCATCAGCTGGGACACCCACACTGAAGCTTTCTTT,CAISWDTHTEAFF
TRBV18,TRBD2,TRBJ2-7,NA,TGTGCCAGCTCACCCCAGCTAGCGGGAGACTACGAGCAGTACTTC,CASSPQLAGDYEQYF
TRBV30,NA,TRBJ1-2,once,TGTGCCTGGAGGGGGCCGGGGGGCGCAGGGGGCTACACCTTC,CAWRGPGGAGGYTF